This TCR beta chain was captured in a study of blood T cells in healthy people across ages. Per the germline V gene, CDR1 is SGHTA and CDR2 is FQGNSA. The length of the CDR3 is 15 residues. V shed 3 bases, J shed 10 bases, and the junction held 7 bases outside the gene matches. A J-beta primer mix and a sample-barcoded 5' primer were used in a second PCR of about 7 to 11 cycles. TCRdb re-analysed the 5' RACE reads in MiXCR, keeping a single row per CDR3 protein. This table holds some 1.8 million distinct CDR3 sequences, roughly two fifths found once. The study recruited healthy Caucasian donors from Russia who were aged about 6 to 100.

The V gene is TRBV7-2, the J gene TRBJ2-1; 12 positions match TRBD2. The TCR comes from a human donor in good health. The sequenced sample was blood. The CDR3 bases are TGTGCCAGCAGCTTCGTACTAGCGGGGGGCGGAGAGCAGTTCTTC. As protein: CASSFVLAGGGEQFF.